This TCR beta chain was profiled in a study of blood T cell repertoires in COVID-19. Whole-study context: Collection of acute and convalescent COVID-19 samples took place in the United States, Italy and Spain. Nucleic acid was either cDNA or gDNA, and it came from T cells, B-cell-depleted T cells, or PBMCs.

Cohort allocation depended upon clinical history that participants reported. CDR1 and CDR2 from the germline V gene are SGHDT and YYEEEE. V lost 2 bases and J lost 0, with 6 bases in between. This CDR3 has 13 amino acids. This clone occurred a few times. Only in-frame clones appear in the TCRdb table, and some are missing; sequencing was by immunoSEQ multiplex PCR. The repertoire holds about 190,000 clones, with roughly 88% as singletons. Sequencing was carried out using PBMCs or T cells enriched from blood (not recorded which). This chain links TRBV5-6 with TRBJ2-7; D call uncertain. The clonotype comes from a man between 35 and 55 years old with acute COVID-19. The CDR3 coding sequence is TGTGCCAGCAGCTTAGGAGTCTCCTACGAGCAGTACTTC. Translation: CASSLGVSYEQYF.